A selection of T cell receptor beta chains follows, all from one sample in a study of beta chain features in type 1 diabetes. Produced via immunoSEQ multiplex PCR; TCRdb's table is partial and in-frame only. This table holds approximately 250,000 clones, 9.6% found once. The sample was naive CD4+ T cells from blood. The receptors shown here come from a woman aged 18-35 years in good health. Both conserved end residues are part of each CDR3. A D gene is named only where the DNA matches it firmly. Size is omitted from some rows. Given values are once, few, many or a class for expanded clones.

.,TRBV5-1,.,TRBJ2-5,CASSRGGEETQYF,TGCGCCAGCAGCCGGGGCGGGGAAGAGACCCAGTACTTC
few,TRBV5-1,TRBD2,TRBJ2-7,CASSLEIGGSTSYEQYF,TGCGCCAGCAGCTTGGAGATCGGGGGGTCTACCTCCTACGAGCAGTACTTC
.,TRBV28,TRBD1,TRBJ2-7,CASSFGADRGFPYEQYF,TGTGCCAGCAGTTTCGGAGCGGACAGGGGGTTCCCGTACGAGCAGTACTTC
few,TRBV9,.,TRBJ1-3,CASSVTGSSGNTIYF,TGTGCCAGCAGCGTTACAGGGTCCTCTGGAAACACCATATATTTT
.,TRBV6-6,.,TRBJ2-5,CASSYSSGVGETQYF,TGTGCCAGCAGTTACTCATCCGGGGTTGGGGAGACCCAGTACTTC
few,TRBV9,.,TRBJ1-2,CASSVEAGEGMHGYTF,TGTGCCAGCAGCGTAGAGGCAGGGGAAGGGATGCATGGCTACACCTTC
few,TRBV13,TRBD1,TRBJ2-1,CASSRGTGLHNEQFF,TGTGCCAGCAGCCGTGGGACAGGGCTTCACAATGAGCAGTTCTTC
few,TRBV4-2,.,TRBJ1-1,CASSQDLTATNTEAFF,TGTGCCAGCAGCCAAGATCTGACAGCGACGAACACTGAAGCTTTCTTT
.,TRBV6-1,.,TRBJ1-2,CASSEGPTNYGYTF,TGTGCCAGCAGTGAGGGGCCGACTAACTATGGCTACACCTTC
few,TRBV4-1,TRBD1,TRBJ1-2,CASSQDGTGYGYTF,TGCGCCAGCAGCCAAGATGGGACAGGCTATGGCTACACCTTC
.,TRBV6-5,TRBD1,TRBJ1-6,CASSTGVSSPLHF,TGTGCCAGCTCAACAGGGGTTTCATCACCCCTCCACTTT
.,TRBV5-4,TRBD1,TRBJ1-1,CASSPQGARGNTEAFF,TGTGCCAGCAGCCCACAGGGGGCGAGAGGAAACACTGAAGCTTTCTTT
few,TRBV5-1,.,TRBJ2-3,CASSLGATWAETDTQYF,TGCGCCAGCAGCTTAGGGGCGACCTGGGCCGAGACAGATACGCAGTATTTT
.,TRBV2,.,TRBJ1-3,CASNLNSGNTIYF,TGTGCCAGCAACTTGAACTCTGGAAACACCATATATTTT
few,TRBV28,.,TRBJ2-2,CASKTRPIDTGELFF,TGTGCCAGCAAGACTAGGCCCATCGACACCGGGGAGCTGTTTTTT
few,TRBV5-1,TRBD2,TRBJ2-5,CASSPTSRETQYF,TGCGCCAGCAGCCCGACTAGCAGGGAGACCCAGTACTTC
few,TRBV30,.,TRBJ1-5,CAWSVSAGSQPQHF,TGTGCCTGGAGTGTAAGTGCGGGGTCTCAGCCCCAGCATTTT
many,TRBV30,TRBD1,TRBJ1-2,CAWKYRGRVYGYTF,TGTGCCTGGAAATACAGGGGGCGGGTCTATGGCTACACCTTC
few,TRBV30,.,TRBJ1-5,CAWSVRGSNQPQHF,TGTGCCTGGAGTGTACGGGGTAGCAATCAGCCCCAGCATTTT
.,TRBV5-1,.,TRBJ2-5,CASSASFQETQYF,TGCGCCAGCAGCGCGTCCTTCCAAGAGACCCAGTACTTC
.,TRBV6-1,.,TRBJ2-7,CASRGTRAYEQYF,TGTGCCAGCAGGGGCACCAGGGCCTACGAGCAGTACTTC
.,TRBV7-8,TRBD2,TRBJ2-1,CASSLDSGRGNEQFF,TGTGCCAGCAGCTTAGATAGCGGGAGGGGGAATGAGCAGTTCTTC
.,TRBV15,.,TRBJ1-4,CATSRDRGGDEKLFF,TGTGCCACCAGCAGAGATCGCGGGGGGGATGAAAAACTGTTTTTT
many,TRBV27,.,TRBJ2-5,CASSLTVYQETQYF,TGTGCCAGCAGCTTAACAGTGTACCAAGAGACCCAGTACTTC
.,TRBV2,.,TRBJ2-1,CASRDSERFNEQFF,TGTGCCAGCAGGGACAGTGAGAGGTTCAATGAGCAGTTCTTC
few,TRBV7-9,.,TRBJ2-1,CASSSIWRNSYNEQFF,TGTGCCAGCAGCTCGATCTGGAGGAACTCCTACAATGAGCAGTTCTTC
.,TRBV5-4,.,TRBJ1-1,CASSSPGQPNTEAFF,TGTGCCAGCAGCTCTCCGGGACAACCGAACACTGAAGCTTTCTTT
few,TRBV2,.,TRBJ1-1,CASSEGGPTEAFF,TGTGCCAGCAGTGAAGGCGGGCCAACTGAAGCTTTCTTT
few,TRBV28,TRBD1,TRBJ2-6,CASSQDRGVGANVLTF,TGTGCCAGCAGTCAGGACAGGGGGGTTGGGGCCAACGTCCTGACTTTC
.,TRBV25-1,TRBD2,TRBJ2-7,CASSARGGKYF,TGTGCCAGCAGTGCCCGGGGGGGAAAGTACTTC
few,TRBV30,.,TRBJ1-5,CAWSKLGGQPQHF,TGTGCCTGGAGCAAATTGGGGGGGCAGCCCCAGCATTTT
.,TRBV5-4,.,TRBJ1-2,CASSSFNYGYTF,TGTGCCAGCAGCTCTTTTAACTATGGCTACACCTTC
few,TRBV30,TRBD1,TRBJ1-2,CAGVGQGELNYGYTF,TGTGCCGGAGTGGGACAGGGGGAACTTAACTATGGCTACACCTTC
.,TRBV5-1,.,TRBJ2-1,CASSLGSQLNEQFF,TGCGCCAGCAGCTTGGGGTCTCAACTCAATGAGCAGTTCTTC
.,TRBV5-4,.,TRBJ2-7,CASSLGGSTYEQYF,TGTGCCAGCAGCTTGGGCGGATCGACCTACGAGCAGTACTTC
.,TRBV30,TRBD1,TRBJ2-1,CAWAGGAYNEQFF,TGTGCCTGGGCAGGGGGCGCCTACAATGAGCAGTTCTTC
.,TRBV6-6,.,TRBJ2-5,CASSYRAGLKETQYF,TGTGCCAGCAGTTACCGCGCAGGGCTGAAAGAGACCCAGTACTTC
few,TRBV6-1,.,TRBJ2-7,CASSPYEQYF,TGTGCCAGCAGTCCCTACGAGCAGTACTTC
.,TRBV27,TRBD1,TRBJ2-7,CASSASVQGAREQYF,TGTGCCAGCAGTGCTAGCGTCCAGGGGGCGCGTGAGCAGTACTTC
many,TRBV4-1,TRBD2,TRBJ2-7,CASSQGLAGAHEQYF,TGCGCCAGCAGCCAAGGACTAGCGGGAGCCCACGAGCAGTACTTC
many,TRBV29-1,.,TRBJ2-7,CSVPGTSYEQYF,TGCAGCGTTCCGGGAACCTCCTACGAGCAGTACTTC
few,TRBV5-1,TRBD1,TRBJ2-7,CASSPGQSYEQYF,TGCGCCAGCAGCCCGGGACAGAGCTACGAGCAGTACTTC
.,TRBV5-4,.,TRBJ2-3,CASSFAGTGTDTQYF,TGTGCCAGCAGCTTCGCAGGTACTGGCACAGATACGCAGTATTTT
.,TRBV9,TRBD1,TRBJ2-7,CASSVAGTGPTPADF,TGTGCCAGCAGCGTAGCCGGGACAGGTCCCACGCCGGCAGACTTC
few,TRBV7-9,.,TRBJ2-7,CASSVDRSSYEQYF,TGTGCCAGCAGCGTAGACAGGAGCTCCTACGAGCAGTACTTC
few,TRBV18,TRBD2,TRBJ2-1,CASSPPTSAPPNEQFF,TGTGCCAGCTCACCACCTACTAGCGCACCGCCCAATGAGCAGTTCTTC
once,TRBV5-4,.,TRBJ2-2,CASSFRGKNTGELFF,TGTGCCAGCAGCTTTAGAGGGAAGAACACCGGGGAGCTGTTTTTT